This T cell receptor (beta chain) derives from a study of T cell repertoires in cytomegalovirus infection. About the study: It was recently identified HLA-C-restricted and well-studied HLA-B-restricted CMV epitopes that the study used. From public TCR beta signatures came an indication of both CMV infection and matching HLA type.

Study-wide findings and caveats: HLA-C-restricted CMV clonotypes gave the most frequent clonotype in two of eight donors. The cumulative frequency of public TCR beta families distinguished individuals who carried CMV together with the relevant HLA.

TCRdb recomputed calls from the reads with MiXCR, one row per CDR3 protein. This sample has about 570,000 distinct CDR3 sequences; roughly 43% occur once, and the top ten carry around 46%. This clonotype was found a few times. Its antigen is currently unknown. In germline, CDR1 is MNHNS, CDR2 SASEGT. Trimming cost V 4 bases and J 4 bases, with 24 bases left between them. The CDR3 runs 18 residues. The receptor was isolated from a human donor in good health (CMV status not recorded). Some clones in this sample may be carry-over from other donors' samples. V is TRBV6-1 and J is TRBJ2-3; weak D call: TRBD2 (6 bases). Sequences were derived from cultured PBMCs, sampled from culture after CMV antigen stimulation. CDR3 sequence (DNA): TGTGCCAGCAGTGGGAGACTAGTCAACTCAAAGGGAGCAGATACGCAGTATTTT. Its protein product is CASSGRLVNSKGADTQYF.